This T cell receptor (beta chain) was documented in a study of CD8 T cells in Susac syndrome. cDNA came from approximately 0.5 to 1 ug RNA primed by random hexamers. With immunoSEQ multiplex PCR, TCR beta CDR3 was amplified across 54 Vbeta and 13 Jbeta. MiXCR was run by TCRdb on the immunoSEQ multiplex PCR reads, yielding one entry per CDR3 protein. Among around 230,000 distinct CDR3 sequences listed, 90% to 96% were seen once. With V trimmed by 4 bases and J by 5 bases, 8 bases remained unmatched. This CDR3 is built from 14 residues. Germline values: CDR1 SGHAT, CDR2 FQNNGV. This receptor was identified in a human donor with Susac syndrome. Sequencing input: CD4+ T cells from PBMCs. The chain combines TRBV11-2 with TRBJ2-7; TRBD2 aligns across 7 bases. CDR3 in amino acids: CASSSLREFDEQYF. Written as DNA, the CDR3 is TGTGCCAGCAGCTCCCTGCGGGAGTTCGACGAGCAGTACTTC.